One sample yielded the 3 T cell receptor beta chains listed below, sequenced in a study of technical replicates of blood from several donors. Repertoires were generated with immunoSEQ multiplex PCR, while TCRdb's copy carries only in-frame clones and drops some. Here the sample spans tens of thousands of clones, approximately 94% being singletons. The source material was T cells isolated from PBMCs. The receptors derive from a human donor in good health.

The chain joins TRBV2 to TRBJ1-2, with D tentatively TRBD1 (6 bases). The germline V and J ends were trimmed by 8 bases and 4 bases, with 20 bases remaining between them. The CDR3 is 15 residues long. In germline, CDR1 is SNHLY, CDR2 FYNNEI. CDR3 protein: CASSNPPPGAYGYTF. The CDR3 DNA reads as TGTGCCAGCTCAAACCCCCCGCCAGGGGCCTATGGCTACACCTTC.

This clone was counted only a few times. The J gene is TRBJ2-2, the V gene TRBV2; TRBD1 matches 9 bases. The ends lost 8 bases at V and 7 bases at J; junction bases unmatched: 5. In germline, CDR1 is SNHLY, CDR2 FYNNEI. The CDR3 contains 13 residues. CDR3 region: CASRTGEVGELFF. The CDR3 DNA reads as TGTGCCAGCCGGACAGGGGAGGTCGGGGAGCTGTTTTTT.

This chain joins TRBV7-9 and TRBJ2-5; TRBD1 matches 7 bases. The junction had 7 bases not matched to a gene; V was cut back by 2 bases and J by 7 bases. This CDR3 has 14 residues. Per the germline V gene, CDR1 is SEHNR and CDR2 is FQNEAQ (reference sequence). The CDR3 sequence: CASSLNQGVLTQYF. The CDR3 DNA follows: TGTGCCAGCAGCTTAAATCAGGGGGTCTTGACCCAGTACTTC.